The TCR beta chain under discussion was sequenced for a study of CD8 T cells in ankylosing spondylitis. Study outcomes and limitations: In synovial fluid and blood from reactive arthritis, some motif variants were previously reported. Significant enrichment of disease-linked clones was reported in matched ankylosing spondylitis synovial fluid. Disease-linked clones had a CD8+ phenotype and relatively low frequency in peripheral blood. Roughly eight highly homologous variants made up a TCR beta motif that seemed to typify ankylosing spondylitis blood.

TCRdb processed the 5' RACE reads anew with MiXCR; each CDR3 protein has one entry. The sample includes tens of thousands of distinct CDR3 sequences, approximately 11% of them seen just once. Germline V lookup: CDR1 SQVTM, CDR2 ANQGSEA. The CDR3 is made up of 15 amino acids. With 7 bases removed from V and 0 bases from J, the gap between germline ends came to 15 bases. This clonotype was seen only a few times. The antigen remains unidentified. The TCR comes from a male donor with ankylosing spondylitis or in good health (not recorded which). The sample was blood, either unsorted or a sorted T cell fraction (not recorded which). The rearrangement uses TRBV29-1 and TRBJ2-2, with D hard to call. The CDR3 region is CSATTGLSNTGELFF. CDR3 DNA: TGCAGCGCCACCACCGGCCTATCGAACACCGGGGAGCTGTTTTTT.